Described below is a single T cell receptor (beta chain) sequence and its context. The sample comes from a study of blood T cell repertoires in COVID-19. Looking at the study overall: Nucleic acid was either cDNA or gDNA, and it came from T cells, B-cell-depleted T cells, or PBMCs.

This study enrolled people aged 18 to 89 from around 25 US geographic areas. Participant reports of clinical history set cohort assignment. Some clones are missing from TCRdb's copy, which holds only in-frame ones; the method was immunoSEQ multiplex PCR. The data contain 140,000 or so clones, roughly 83% of them seen just once; the ten biggest clones take up over 9%. Trimming removed 2 bases from V and 0 bases from J; junction bases left unmatched: 6. Germline assignment: CDR1 MNHEY and CDR2 SVGEGT. CDR3 length: 17 residues. The clonotype comes from a man in his fifties who had recovered from COVID-19. Sample: PBMCs or T cells enriched from blood (not recorded which). The gene calls are TRBV6-2 or TRBV6-3 and TRBJ2-7; 11 bases are a match to TRBD2. The CDR3 region is CASSYPGLAGRSYEQYF. The CDR3 nucleotides are TGTGCCAGCAGTTACCCCGGACTAGCGGGCCGCTCCTACGAGCAGTACTTC.